The clone carrying this T cell receptor (beta chain) turned up a few times. The antigen remains undetermined. These data originate in a study of T-cell reconstitution after alpha-beta-depleted transplantation in children. Regarding the study as a whole: A year had passed since transplant, and T-cell counts and diversity by then came mostly from newly produced T cells.

TCRbeta library construction was performed incorporating unique molecular identifiers. TCRdb fed the PCR reads into MiXCR, producing one record per CDR3 protein. The sample includes a few hundred thousand distinct CDR3 sequences, over 20% of them seen just once. CDR1 is SGHAT, CDR2 FQNNGV, per germline. The CDR3 covers 16 residues. With 5 bases removed from V and 2 bases from J, the gap between germline ends came to 18 bases. V usage is TRBV11-2 and J usage is TRBJ1-1; D remains ambiguous. Sample: PBMCs, taken before TCRalphabeta/CD19-depleted stem cell transplant. The TCR sequence derives from a boy under two years old with Wiskott-Aldrich syndrome, due to receive a stem cell transplant. In DNA form, the CDR3 reads TGTGCCAGCAGCGTGAGATTTGCGGGTATTAACACTGAAGCTTTCTTT. It encodes CASSVRFAGINTEAFF.